The following is a T cell receptor (beta chain) sequence with its context. Its antigen is as yet unknown. The data belong to a study of shared clonotypes between healthy human individuals. Sequencing was performed with immunoSEQ multiplex PCR; in TCRdb, only in-frame clones are kept and a portion is missing. The sample contains a few hundred thousand clones, around 79% of which appear only once. From germline, CDR1 is SGHRS and CDR2 YFSETQ. The V and J ends lost 4 bases and 4 bases respectively, with 14 bases between them. The CDR3 has 15 amino acids. Points from the study as a whole: Clonotype sharing across four donors was observed for roughly 5% of naive CD4 clonotypes. Shared clonotypes across all four donors exceeded non-shared ones in generation probability.

Sequencing was carried out using memory CD4+ T cells sorted from blood. Subset meaning: CD45RA-negative fraction. V usage is TRBV5-1 and J usage is TRBJ2-2; no firm D call. The TCR was taken from a man aged 25-45 years in good health. DNA of the CDR3: TGCGCCAGCAGCATAAGTAGGGTGGGCACCGGGGAGCTGTTTTTT. This gives the protein CASSISRVGTGELFF.